This T cell receptor (beta chain) emerged from a study of T cell repertoires in cytomegalovirus infection. Study background: CMV epitopes in the study were HLA-C-restricted (recently identified) and HLA-B-restricted (well studied). Public TCR beta signatures marked donors with CMV infection and the matching HLA.

The study's findings and limits: HLA-C-restricted TCR beta clonotypes specific for CMV led the ex vivo response. Carriage of CMV together with the relevant HLA was identifiable through cumulative public TCR beta family frequency.

TCRdb reprocessed the reads with MiXCR, giving one entry per CDR3 protein. The sample has approximately 300,000 distinct CDR3 sequences, about 29% seen once; the top ten hold about 19%. The V end lost 3 bases, the J end lost 1 base, and 15 bases lay between the germline ends. The germline CDR1 and CDR2 sequences are LNHDA and SQIVND (reference sequence). The CDR3 loop spans 16 amino acids. Turning to this clonotype: What it binds is unknown.

The rearrangement links TRBV19 to TRBJ1-1; D ambiguous. This clonotype was obtained from a human donor in good health (CMV status not recorded). Some clones in this sample may be carry-over from other donors' samples. This sample comprised cultured PBMCs, obtained from culture after CMV antigen stimulation. The CDR3 DNA follows: TGTGCCAGTAGTATTTGGGAAGGACCGACGAACACTGAAGCTTTCTTT. This encodes CASSIWEGPTNTEAFF.